This record covers a single TCR beta chain. As yet, its antigen is unknown. These data come from a study of T cell responses to AZD1222 COVID-19 vaccine. Study results and limitations: Baseline antibody screening turned up just 6 or 7 seropositive AZD1222 recipients. There were mostly white British donors and more females than males, and clonal diversity was possibly underestimated.

The assay was immunoSEQ multiplex PCR, and TCRdb's table has in-frame clones only and misses some. The repertoire has 90,000 to 120,000 clones, nearly 90% of them found once; the top ten carry roughly 2.5%. The CDR3 spans 16 residues. The V gene's germline CDR1 is SGDLS and CDR2 YYNGEE. The ends lost 0 bases at V and 2 bases at J; junction bases unmatched: 6. Material: peripheral blood, obtained 28 days after the second AZD1222 dose. The rearrangement uses TRBV9 and TRBJ1-2; the match to TRBD1 covers 8 bases. The sequence was collected from an adult who received the AZD1222 COVID-19 vaccine. CDR3 in DNA: TGTGCCAGCAGCGTAGGGTGGCAGGGGGCAAACTATGGCTACACCTTC. As protein: CASSVGWQGANYGYTF.